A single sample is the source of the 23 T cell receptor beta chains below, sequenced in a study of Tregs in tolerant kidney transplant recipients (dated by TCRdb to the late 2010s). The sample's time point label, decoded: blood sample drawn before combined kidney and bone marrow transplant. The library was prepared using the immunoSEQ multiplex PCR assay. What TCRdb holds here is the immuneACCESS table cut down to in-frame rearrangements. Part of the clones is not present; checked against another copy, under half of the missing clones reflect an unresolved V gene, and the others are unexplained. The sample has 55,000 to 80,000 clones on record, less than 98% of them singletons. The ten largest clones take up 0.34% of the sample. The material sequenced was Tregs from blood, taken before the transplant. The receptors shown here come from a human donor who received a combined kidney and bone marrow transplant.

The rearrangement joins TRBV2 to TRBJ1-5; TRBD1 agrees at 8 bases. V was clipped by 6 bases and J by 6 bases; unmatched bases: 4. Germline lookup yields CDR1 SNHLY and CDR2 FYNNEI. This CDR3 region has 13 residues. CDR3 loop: CASSGQGGQPQHF. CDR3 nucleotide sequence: TGTGCCAGCAGCGGACAGGGCGGTCAGCCCCAGCATTTT.

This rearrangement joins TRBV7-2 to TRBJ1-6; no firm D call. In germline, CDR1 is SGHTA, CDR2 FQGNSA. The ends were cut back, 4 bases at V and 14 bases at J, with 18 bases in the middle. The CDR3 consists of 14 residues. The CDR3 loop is CASSSRMEENTLHF. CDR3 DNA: TGTGCCAGCAGCTCAAGAATGGAGGAAAATACCCTCCACTTT. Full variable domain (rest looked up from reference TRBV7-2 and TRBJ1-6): GAGVSQSPSNKVTEKGKDVELRCDPISGHTALYWYRQSLGQGLEFLIYFQGNSAPDKSGLPSDRFSAERTGGSVSTLTIQRTQQEDSAVYLCASSSRMEENTLHFGNGTRLTVT.

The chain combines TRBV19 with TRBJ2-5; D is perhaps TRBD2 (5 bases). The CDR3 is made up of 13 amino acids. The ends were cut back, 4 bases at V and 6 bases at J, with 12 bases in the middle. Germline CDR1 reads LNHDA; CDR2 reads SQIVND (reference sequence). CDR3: CASSSGSGKTQYF. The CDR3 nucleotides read TGTGCCAGTAGTAGCGGGTCCGGTAAGACCCAGTACTTC.

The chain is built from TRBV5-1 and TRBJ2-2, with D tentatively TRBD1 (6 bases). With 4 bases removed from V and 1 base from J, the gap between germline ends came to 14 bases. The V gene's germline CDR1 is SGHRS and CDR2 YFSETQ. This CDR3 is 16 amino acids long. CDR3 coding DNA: TGCGCCAGCAGCACCCTGACAGGATTGAACACCGGGGAGCTGTTTTTT. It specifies CASSTLTGLNTGELFF. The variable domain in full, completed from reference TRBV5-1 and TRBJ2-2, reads KAGVTQTPRYLIKTRGQQVTLSCSPISGHRSVSWYQQTPGQGLQFLFEYFSETQRNKGNFPGRFSGRQFSNSRSEMNVSTLELGDSALYLCASSTLTGLNTGELFFGEGSRLTVL.

CDR3 in amino acids: CASSLSADTQYF. Here the CDR3 DNA reads TGTGCCAGCAGCTTATCGGCAGATACGCAGTATTTT. This chain joins TRBV7-2 and TRBJ2-3, with D uncertain. Trimming took 2 bases from V and 4 from J, leaving 4 bases between them. CDR3 size: 12 residues. Germline-derived CDR1 and CDR2 are SGHTA and FQGNSA. Variable domain in full (rest from reference TRBV7-2 and TRBJ2-3): GAGVSQSPSNKVTEKGKDVELRCDPISGHTALYWYRQSLGQGLEFLIYFQGNSAPDKSGLPSDRFSAERTGGSVSTLTIQRTQQEDSAVYLCASSLSADTQYFGPGTRLTVL.

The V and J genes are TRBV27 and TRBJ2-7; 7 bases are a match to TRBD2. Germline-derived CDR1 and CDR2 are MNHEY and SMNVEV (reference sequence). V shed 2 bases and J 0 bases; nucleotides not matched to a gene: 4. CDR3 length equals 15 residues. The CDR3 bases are TGTGCCAGCAGTTTAGGGGGGGGAATCTCCTACGAGCAGTACTTC. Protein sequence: CASSLGGGISYEQYF.

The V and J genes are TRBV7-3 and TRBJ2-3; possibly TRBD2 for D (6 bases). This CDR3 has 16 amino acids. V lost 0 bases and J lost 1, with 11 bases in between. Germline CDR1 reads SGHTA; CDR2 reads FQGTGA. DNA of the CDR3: TGTGCCAGCAGCTTAACGGCTAGCGAGGGCACAGATACGCAGTATTTT. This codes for CASSLTASEGTDTQYF. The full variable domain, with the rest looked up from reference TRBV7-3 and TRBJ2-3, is GAGVSQTPSNKVTEKGKYVELRCDPISGHTALYWYRQSLGQGPEFLIYFQGTGAADDSGLPNDRFFAVRPEGSVSTLKIQRTERGDSAVYLCASSLTASEGTDTQYFGPGTRLTVL.

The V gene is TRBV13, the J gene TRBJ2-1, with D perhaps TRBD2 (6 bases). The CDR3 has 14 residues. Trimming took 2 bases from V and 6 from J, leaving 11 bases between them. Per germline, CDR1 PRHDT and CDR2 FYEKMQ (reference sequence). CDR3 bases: TGTGCCAGCAGCTTAACGACTAGGACCAATGAGCAGTTCTTC. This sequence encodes CASSLTTRTNEQFF.

As DNA, the CDR3 is TGTGCCATCAGCTCTAGTGAGGAGACCCAGTACTTC. Amino acids: CAISSSEETQYF. The chain links TRBV10-3 to TRBJ2-5; no clear D gene. V lost 6 bases and J lost 5, with 10 bases in between. CDR3 size: 12 residues. Germline CDR1 is ENHRY and CDR2 is SYGVKD.

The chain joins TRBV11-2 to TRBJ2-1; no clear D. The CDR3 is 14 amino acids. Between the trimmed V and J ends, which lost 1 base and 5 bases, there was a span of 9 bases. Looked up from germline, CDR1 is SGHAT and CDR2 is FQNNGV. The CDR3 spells CASSLVQLNNEQFF. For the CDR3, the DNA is TGTGCCAGCAGCTTAGTACAGCTAAACAATGAGCAGTTCTTC.

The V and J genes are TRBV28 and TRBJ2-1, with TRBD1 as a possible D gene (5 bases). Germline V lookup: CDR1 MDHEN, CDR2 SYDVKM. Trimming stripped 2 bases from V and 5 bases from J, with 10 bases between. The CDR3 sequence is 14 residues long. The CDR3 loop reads CASSLMGRHNEQFF. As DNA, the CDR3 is TGTGCCAGCAGTTTAATGGGGCGGCACAATGAGCAGTTCTTC. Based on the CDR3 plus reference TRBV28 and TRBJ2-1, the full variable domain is DVKVTQSSRYLVKRTGEKVFLECVQDMDHENMFWYRQDPGLGLRLIYFSYDVKMKEKGDIPEGYSVSREKKERFSLILESASTNQTSMYLCASSLMGRHNEQFFGPGTRLTVL.

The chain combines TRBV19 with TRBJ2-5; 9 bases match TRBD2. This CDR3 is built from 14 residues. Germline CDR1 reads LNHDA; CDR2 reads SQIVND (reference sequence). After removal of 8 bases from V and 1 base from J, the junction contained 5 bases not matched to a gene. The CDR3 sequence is CASSRREGQETQYF. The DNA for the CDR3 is TGTGCCAGTTCACGGCGGGAGGGCCAAGAGACCCAGTACTTC.

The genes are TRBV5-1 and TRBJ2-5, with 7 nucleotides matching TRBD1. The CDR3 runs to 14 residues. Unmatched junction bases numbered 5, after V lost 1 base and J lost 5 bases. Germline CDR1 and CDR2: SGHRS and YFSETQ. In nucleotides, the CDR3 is TGCGCCAGCAGCTTGAGGGGGCAGGGGGAGACCCAGTACTTC. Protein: CASSLRGQGETQYF.

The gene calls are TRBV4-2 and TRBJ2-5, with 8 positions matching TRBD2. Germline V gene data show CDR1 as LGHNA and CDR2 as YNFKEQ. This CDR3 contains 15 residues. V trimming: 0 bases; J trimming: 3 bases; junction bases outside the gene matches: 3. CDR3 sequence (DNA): TGTGCCAGCAGCCAAGATGGGACTAGAGAAGAGACCCAGTACTTC. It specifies CASSQDGTREETQYF.

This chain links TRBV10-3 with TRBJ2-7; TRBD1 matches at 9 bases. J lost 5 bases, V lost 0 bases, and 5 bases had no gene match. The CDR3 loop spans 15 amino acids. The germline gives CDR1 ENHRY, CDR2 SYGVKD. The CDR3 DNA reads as TGTGCCATCAGTGAGTCCCGGACAGGGGTCCACGAGCAGTACTTC. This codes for CAISESRTGVHEQYF.

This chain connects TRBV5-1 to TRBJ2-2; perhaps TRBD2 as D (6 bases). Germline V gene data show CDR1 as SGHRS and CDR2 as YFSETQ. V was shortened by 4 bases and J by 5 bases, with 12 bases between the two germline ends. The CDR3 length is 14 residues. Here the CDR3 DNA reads TGCGCCAGCAGCGGGGGGAGTCCGACCGGGGAGCTGTTTTTT. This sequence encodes CASSGGSPTGELFF.

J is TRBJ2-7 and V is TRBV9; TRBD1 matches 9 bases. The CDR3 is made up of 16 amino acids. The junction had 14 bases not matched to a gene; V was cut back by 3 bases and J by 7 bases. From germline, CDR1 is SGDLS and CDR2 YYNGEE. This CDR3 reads CASSGGQGRILGEQYF. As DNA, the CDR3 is TGTGCCAGCAGCGGGGGACAGGGACGAATACTCGGAGAGCAGTACTTC.

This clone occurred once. This chain's CDR3 is CAWTHGTSFLNEQFF. The CDR3 nucleotides read TGTGCCTGGACACATGGGACTAGTTTCTTGAATGAGCAGTTCTTC. The chain recombines TRBV30 with TRBJ2-1; 8 positions match TRBD2. V lost 4 bases and J lost 7; bases outside the gene matches: 12. In germline, CDR1 is GTSNPN, CDR2 SVGIG (reference sequence). This CDR3 is 15 amino acids long. Full variable domain (remainder filled in from reference TRBV30 and TRBJ2-1): SQTIHQWPATLVQPVGSPLSLECTVEGTSNPNLYWYRQAAGRGLQLLFYSVGIGQISSEVPQNLSASRPQDRQFILSSKKLLLSDSGFYLCAWTHGTSFLNEQFFGPGTRLTVL.

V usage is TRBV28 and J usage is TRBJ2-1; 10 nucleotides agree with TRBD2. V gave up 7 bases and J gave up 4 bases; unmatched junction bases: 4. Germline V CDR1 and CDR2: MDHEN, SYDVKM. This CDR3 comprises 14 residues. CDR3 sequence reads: CASTLSGRYNEQFF. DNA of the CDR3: TGTGCCAGCACCCTTAGCGGGAGGTACAATGAGCAGTTCTTC.

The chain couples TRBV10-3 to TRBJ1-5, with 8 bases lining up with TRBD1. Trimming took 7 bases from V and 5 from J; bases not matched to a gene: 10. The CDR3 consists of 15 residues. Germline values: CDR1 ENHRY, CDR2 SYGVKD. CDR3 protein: CAIKNTGGGDQPQHF. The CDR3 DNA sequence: TGTGCCATCAAGAATACAGGGGGTGGCGATCAGCCCCAGCATTTT.

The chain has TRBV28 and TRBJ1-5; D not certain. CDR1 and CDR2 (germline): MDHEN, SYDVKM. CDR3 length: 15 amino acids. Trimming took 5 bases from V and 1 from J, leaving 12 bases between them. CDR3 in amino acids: CASSRPVLSNQPQHF. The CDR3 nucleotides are TGTGCCAGCAGTCGCCCTGTACTCAGCAATCAGCCCCAGCATTTT.

CDR3 sequence: CASSYESSGEQYF. The CDR3 nucleotides are TGTGCCAGCAGCTATGAGTCCTCCGGCGAGCAGTACTTC. The V gene is TRBV7-2, the J gene TRBJ2-7, with D unresolved. Germline CDR1 and CDR2: SGHTA and FQGNSA. The CDR3 runs to 13 residues. V lost 4 bases and J lost 6, with 13 bases in between.

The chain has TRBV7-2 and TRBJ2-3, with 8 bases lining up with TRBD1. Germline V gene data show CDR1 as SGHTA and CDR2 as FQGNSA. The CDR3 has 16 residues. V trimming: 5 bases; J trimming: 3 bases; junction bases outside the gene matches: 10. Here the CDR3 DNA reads TGTGCCAGCAGCCTGACAGGGGTCGAAGGAACAGATACGCAGTATTTT. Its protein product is CASSLTGVEGTDTQYF.